The 16 T cell receptor beta chains reported below all come from one sample, sequenced in a study of control samples from healthy donors and cancer patients (dated by TCRdb to between 2020 and 2021). Libraries were made using the immunoSEQ multiplex PCR assay. As stored in TCRdb, this immuneACCESS dataset retains in-frame rearrangements with V and J assigned. A fraction of the clones does not appear; measured against another copy, unresolved V genes explain less than half of the discrepancy, and the remainder lacks a known reason. A total of about 140,000 clones appear in this sample, roughly 92% of them only once. The top ten clonotypes cover 11% of the sample. What was sequenced was blood. These receptors all come from a young man in good health.

The chain couples TRBV5-4 to TRBJ1-4, with D hard to call. V was pared by 5 bases and J by 0 bases, with 11 bases between. The germline V gene encodes CDR1 SGHNT and CDR2 YYREEE (reference sequence). This CDR3 has 15 amino acids. In DNA, the CDR3 is TGTGCCAGCAGGCTATGGGGAGCAACTAATGAAAAACTGTTTTTT. It specifies CASRLWGATNEKLFF.

The genes are TRBV7-9 and TRBJ1-4, with unresolved D. The germline CDR1 and CDR2 sequences are SEHNR and FQNEAQ (reference sequence). Trimming removed 5 bases from V and 0 bases from J, with 10 bases in between. This CDR3 is built from 15 residues. The chain's CDR3 is CASSKEGATNEKLFF. The CDR3 DNA is TGTGCCAGCAGCAAAGAGGGAGCAACTAATGAAAAACTGTTTTTT.

The gene calls are TRBV5-4 and TRBJ1-6; the D is unclear. Germline V gives CDR1 SGHNT, CDR2 YYREEE (reference sequence). Trimming pared 3 bases from V and 7 bases from J, leaving 17 bases between. CDR3 length: 16 residues. CDR3 amino acids: CASSSLKEPLNSPLHF. The CDR3 DNA reads as TGTGCCAGCAGCTCCCTTAAAGAACCACTCAATTCACCCCTCCACTTT.

CDR3 region: CASIPTETGNTIYF. The CDR3, as DNA: TGTGCCAGCATCCCGACTGAGACTGGAAACACCATATATTTT. The gene calls are TRBV6-6 and TRBJ1-3, with unresolved D. Germline loops: CDR1 MNHNY, CDR2 SVGAGI (reference sequence). Trimming pared 7 bases from V and 2 bases from J, leaving 12 bases between. The CDR3 length is 14 residues.

The V and J genes are TRBV25-1 and TRBJ2-7; 8 bases agree with TRBD1. Germline CDR1 MGHDK, CDR2 SYGVNS. The junction had 5 bases not matched to a gene; V was cut back by 2 bases and J by 5 bases. The CDR3 extends over 14 amino acids. CDR3 DNA sequence: TGTGCCAGCAGTGAAGACAGGGGTAGGCACGAGCAGTACTTC. It yields the protein CASSEDRGRHEQYF.

This chain uses TRBV19 with TRBJ1-2, with D perhaps TRBD1 (5 bases). The CDR3 runs to 13 residues. CDR1 and CDR2 (germline): LNHDA, SQIVND (reference sequence). Trimming removed 9 bases at V and 4 bases at J, with 15 bases between. The CDR3: CASGFRGRYGYTF. The CDR3 DNA sequence: TGTGCCAGCGGTTTTCGGGGCCGCTATGGCTACACCTTC.

V is TRBV4-3 and J is TRBJ2-1; TRBD1 agrees at 7 bases. With V trimmed by 3 bases and J by 13 bases, 15 bases remained unmatched. CDR3 length: 15 amino acids. Per germline, CDR1 LGHNA and CDR2 YSLEER. CDR3 residues: CASSQEITRGSTQFF. The CDR3 bases are TGCGCCAGCAGCCAGGAAATCACCAGGGGGTCAACTCAGTTCTTC.

The chain joins TRBV4-1 to TRBJ2-1; TRBD1 aligns across 7 bases. CDR1 is MGHRA and CDR2 is YSYEKL in the germline V gene. The V gene end was trimmed by 4 bases and the J gene end by 5 bases; junction bases not matched to a gene: 11. This CDR3 has 16 amino acids. The CDR3 sequence: CASSPLRPGGHNEQFF. DNA of the CDR3: TGCGCCAGCAGCCCCCTCCGGCCAGGGGGTCACAATGAGCAGTTCTTC.

The chain joins TRBV6-5 to TRBJ2-3; D is unresolved. V lost 6 bases and J 0 bases, leaving 10 bases between the germline ends. Germline lookup yields CDR1 MNHEY and CDR2 SVGAGI. The CDR3 loop spans 14 amino acids. The DNA of the CDR3 is TGTGCCAGCAGGGCTCGATTTAGCACAGATACGCAGTATTTT. It is translated as CASRARFSTDTQYF.

Comments on this clone: At one boundary the junction diverges from the germline segment, which might be a read error. J is TRBJ2-1 and V is TRBV24-1, with TRBD2 matching over 13 bases. Germline lookup yields CDR1 KGHDR and CDR2 SFDVKD. This CDR3 comprises 18 residues. For the CDR3, the DNA is TGTGCCACCAGTGACCCGAATCTGGGACTAGCGGGGTCCCATGAGCAGCTCTTC. It translates to CATSDPNLGLAGSHEQLF.

This clone was detected only once. The J gene is TRBJ1-2, the V gene TRBV19, with 8 bases that match TRBD1. Trimming took 3 bases from V and 2 from J; bases not matched to a gene: 11. Looked up from germline, CDR1 is LNHDA and CDR2 is SQIVND (reference sequence). This CDR3 is built from 17 residues. The CDR3 is CASSMFSGGRPNYGYTF. CDR3 DNA: TGTGCCAGTAGTATGTTCTCAGGGGGCCGTCCGAACTATGGCTACACCTTC.

The chain recombines TRBV7-2 with TRBJ2-7, with TRBD1 as a possible D gene (6 bases). The CDR3 has 15 amino acids. Germline loops: CDR1 SGHTA, CDR2 FQGNSA. V was trimmed by 0 bases and J by 4 bases, leaving 13 bases between them. The CDR3 loop is CASSLAQGSWYEQYF. The CDR3 DNA reads as TGTGCCAGCAGCTTAGCGCAGGGGAGTTGGTACGAGCAGTACTTC.

J is TRBJ1-3 and V is TRBV28; perhaps TRBD1 as D (5 bases). The V gene's germline CDR1 is MDHEN and CDR2 SYDVKM. Trimming pared 5 bases from V and 7 bases from J, leaving 15 bases between. The CDR3 runs to 14 residues. This chain's CDR3 is CASSTGGARNTIYF. DNA for the CDR3: TGTGCCAGCAGTACCGGAGGGGCTAGGAACACCATATATTTT.

The chain uses TRBV30 and TRBJ1-1; 10 positions agree with TRBD1. CDR3 length: 14 residues. J lost 5 bases, V lost 2 bases, and 5 bases had no gene match. Per the germline V gene, CDR1 is GTSNPN and CDR2 is SVGIG (reference sequence). The CDR3 region is CAWSKDRGSTEAFF. The CDR3 region has the DNA TGTGCCTGGAGTAAGGACAGGGGGAGTACTGAAGCTTTCTTT.

DNA of the CDR3: TGTGCCAGCAGCGACCGGACAGGGTTGAGAACTAATGAAAAACTGTTTTTT. Translated: CASSDRTGLRTNEKLFF. The chain uses TRBV28 and TRBJ1-4, with TRBD1 identical over 8 bases. The ends lost 6 bases at V and 1 base at J; junction bases unmatched: 10. CDR3 size: 17 residues. From germline, CDR1 is MDHEN and CDR2 SYDVKM.

This chain links TRBV29-1 with TRBJ2-3; TRBD2 aligns across 7 bases. This CDR3 region has 11 residues. Germline CDR1 SQVTM, CDR2 ANQGSEA. Trimming cost V 4 bases and J 15 bases; bases outside gene matches: 10. This CDR3 reads CSVVSREISYF. As DNA, the CDR3 is TGCAGCGTTGTCTCGCGGGAGATCTCATATTTT.